These 27 T cell receptor beta chains were all obtained from the same sample, sequenced in a study of vaccination and CD4 T cells after COVID-19. Oncomine TCR Beta short-read sequencing was applied to DNA from cultured CD4+ T cells. TCRdb reanalysed the PCR reads using MiXCR and keeps one entry per CDR3 protein. The sample yields more than 14,000 distinct CDR3 sequences, around 48% seen once. These receptors' antigens are unknown. Documented treatment: approximately 11-day PBMC culture with coronavirus spike peptide pools or control peptides (ViraFEST assay). Sequenced sample: CD4+ T cells from blood, cultured in vitro. The receptors here all came from a human donor who had recovered from COVID-19.

This rearrangement joins TRBV20-1 to TRBJ2-5, with a tentative D call TRBD2 (7 bases). Trimming took 4 bases from V and 2 from J, leaving 20 bases between them. Germline V gene data show CDR1 as DFQATT and CDR2 as SNEGSKA (reference sequence). The CDR3 spans 16 residues. The CDR3 DNA reads as TGCAGTGCTACTTATTGGGGGGGCCGCGGTCAAGAGACCCAGTACTTC. This translates into CSATYWGGRGQETQYF.

As DNA, the CDR3 is TGCGCCAGCAGGGATACGGACAGTAGGGACACCGGGGAGCTGTTTTTT. Protein: CASRDTDSRDTGELFF. This rearrangement joins TRBV23-1 to TRBJ2-2, with D maybe TRBD1 (6 bases). TRBV23-1 is sorted into the ORF group, with uncertain function. Trimming stripped 6 bases from V and 3 bases from J, with 17 bases between. The CDR3 is made up of 16 amino acids.

This clonotype has a handful of counts. V gene TRBV27 combines with J gene TRBJ1-1, with a weak D call TRBD1 (6 bases). Germline assignment: CDR1 MNHEY and CDR2 SMNVEV (reference sequence). The V end was cut by 5 bases, the J end by 0 bases, with 13 bases between. This CDR3 is 15 amino acids long. The chain's CDR3 is CASSTGQIMNTEAFF. CDR3 sequence (DNA): TGTGCCAGCAGTACCGGACAGATAATGAACACTGAAGCTTTCTTT.

V gene TRBV5-8 combines with J gene TRBJ1-5, with D uncertain. The V gene's germline CDR1 is SGHTS and CDR2 YDEGEE. The CDR3 has 14 amino acids. V was pared by 4 bases and J by 0 bases, with 8 bases between. Here the CDR3 DNA reads TGTGCCAGCAGCCGACGGTATAGCAATCAGCCCCAGCATTTT. It specifies CASSRRYSNQPQHF.

This rearrangement joins TRBV29-1 to TRBJ1-6; D gene ambiguous. Trimming cost V 7 bases and J 8 bases, with 12 bases left between them. CDR3 length: 12 residues. CDR1 SQVTM and CDR2 ANQGSEA come from the germline V gene. In DNA form, the CDR3 reads TGCAGCGCTTCCATTGGGGATTCACCCCTCCACTTT. It codes for CSASIGDSPLHF. The whole variable domain, filled in from reference TRBV29-1 and TRBJ1-6, reads SAVISQKPSRDICQRGTSLTIQCQVDSQVTMMFWYRQQPGQSLTLIATANQGSEATYESGFVIDKFPISRPNLTFSTLTVSNMSPEDSSIYLCSASIGDSPLHFGNGTRLTVT.

This clonotype has just a few counts. This chain joins TRBV15 and TRBJ2-3, with unresolved D. The CDR3 totals 14 residues. V lost 4 bases to trimming and J lost 3 bases, with 11 bases between them. Germline V gene data show CDR1 as LNHNV and CDR2 as YYDKDF (reference sequence). Here the CDR3 reads CATSKHARTDTQYF. The CDR3 nucleotides read TGTGCCACCAGCAAACACGCTAGGACAGATACGCAGTATTTT.

The CDR3 spells CASMTDGPTDTQYF. In DNA, the CDR3 is TGTGCCAGCATGACGGACGGACCCACAGATACGCAGTATTTT. V usage is TRBV7-2 and J usage is TRBJ2-3, with D uncertain. Germline values: CDR1 SGHTA, CDR2 FQGNSA. V lost 7 bases, J lost 2 bases, and 13 bases lay in between. The CDR3 covers 14 residues.

This clonotype has a handful of counts. The chain employs TRBV6-1 and TRBJ2-2, with TRBD2 matching over 10 bases. The CDR3 sequence is 19 residues long. V was pared by 5 bases and J by 0 bases, with 12 bases of the junction left unmatched. Per germline, CDR1 MNHNS and CDR2 SASEGT. The CDR3 nucleotides are TGTGCCAGCAGTCCGGTCGGACTAGCGGCCTTCGCGAACACCGGGGAGCTGTTTTTT. Amino acid sequence: CASSPVGLAAFANTGELFF.

J is TRBJ1-1 and V is TRBV10-3; weak D call: TRBD1 (6 bases). CDR1 is ENHRY, CDR2 SYGVKD, per germline. The V and J ends lost 6 bases and 0 bases respectively, with 8 bases between them. CDR3 length: 13 residues. CDR3 sequence (DNA): TGTGCCATCAGCGGGACAATGAACACTGAAGCTTTCTTT. Protein product: CAISGTMNTEAFF.

The chain couples TRBV20-1 to TRBJ2-3; perhaps TRBD2 as D (6 bases). CDR3 size: 13 residues. V was clipped by 3 bases and J by 4 bases, with 11 bases between them. Germline V gene sequence: CDR1 DFQATT, CDR2 SNEGSKA (reference sequence). The DNA for the CDR3 is TGCAGTGCTAGGGCGGGAAACGCAGATACGCAGTATTTT. Encoded protein: CSARAGNADTQYF.

This clonotype was counted a few times. The chain has TRBV6-1 and TRBJ1-5; possibly TRBD1 for D (6 bases). The CDR3 is 15 amino acids. V lost 8 bases and J lost 5, with 19 bases in between. The germline V gene encodes CDR1 MNHNS and CDR2 SASEGT. The CDR3 is CASSQQGGFYQPQHF. The CDR3, as DNA: TGTGCCAGCTCCCAACAGGGAGGATTCTATCAGCCCCAGCATTTT.

The chain combines TRBV10-2 with TRBJ1-1, with D perhaps matching TRBD1 (5 bases). The CDR3 spans 12 residues. The ends were cut back, 8 bases at V and 5 bases at J, with 12 bases in the middle. Germline V CDR1 and CDR2: WSHSY, SAAADI. CDR3 protein: CASGWGGTEAFF. In DNA form, the CDR3 reads TGCGCCAGCGGCTGGGGGGGAACTGAAGCTTTCTTT.

This chain links TRBV28 with TRBJ2-3, with 10 positions matching TRBD2. This CDR3 spans 17 amino acids. Germline V lookup: CDR1 MDHEN, CDR2 SYDVKM. V trimming: 4 bases; J trimming: 1 base; junction bases outside the gene matches: 8. In DNA form, the CDR3 reads TGTGCCAGCAGTTCGCCATTCGGACTAGCGGGCACAGATACGCAGTATTTT. Encoded protein: CASSSPFGLAGTDTQYF.

This chain links TRBV5-4 with TRBJ1-2; TRBD1 is a possible D gene (6 bases). The CDR3 runs 14 residues. V gave up 3 bases and J gave up 4 bases, with 13 bases separating them. CDR1 is SGHNT, CDR2 YYREEE, per germline (reference sequence). The CDR3 region is CASSWMTGSYGYTF. CDR3 DNA: TGTGCCAGCAGCTGGATGACAGGATCCTATGGCTACACCTTC.

Only a few counts were recorded for this clonotype. This chain links TRBV7-9 with TRBJ1-2; TRBD1 is a possible D gene (6 bases). The CDR3 loop spans 15 amino acids. Between the trimmed V and J ends, which lost 8 bases and 8 bases, there was a span of 24 bases. CDR1 is SEHNR and CDR2 is FQNEAQ in the germline V gene (reference sequence). The DNA of the CDR3 is TGTGCCAGCCGCCGACCCACGGGGGGCGCACGGGGCTACACCTTC. Protein product: CASRRPTGGARGYTF. The variable domain in full, completed from reference TRBV7-9 and TRBJ1-2, reads DTGVSQNPRHKITKRGQNVTFRCDPISEHNRLYWYRQTLGQGPEFLTYFQNEAQLEKSRLLSDRFSAERPKGSFSTLEIQRTEQGDSAMYLCASRRPTGGARGYTFGSGTRLTVV.

This CDR3 reads CACLPEVYNEQFF. DNA of the CDR3: TGTGCCTGTCTACCAGAGGTCTACAATGAGCAGTTCTTC. This sequence joins TRBV21-1 and TRBJ2-1. TRBV21-1 is assigned pseudogene status. The CDR3 sequence is 13 residues long.

V usage is TRBV20-1 and J usage is TRBJ2-4, with a weak D call TRBD1 (5 bases). The germline V and J ends were trimmed by 7 bases and 2 bases, with 12 bases remaining between them. Germline lookup yields CDR1 DFQATT and CDR2 SNEGSKA (reference sequence). The CDR3 has 13 amino acids. As DNA, the CDR3 is TGCAGTGGGGTAGGGGAAACCAAAAACATTCAGTACTTC. It translates to CSGVGETKNIQYF.

In this sample, this clonotype turned up a few times. J is TRBJ1-1 and V is TRBV5-1; D is perhaps TRBD1 (6 bases). Trimming shortened V by 0 bases and J by 1 base, and 13 bases separated the two germline ends. This CDR3 is 16 amino acids long. The germline V gene encodes CDR1 SGHRS and CDR2 YFSETQ. The DNA for the CDR3 is TGCGCCAGCAGCTTGGGTGGCGGGGGCTGGAACACTGAAGCTTTCTTT. Its protein is CASSLGGGGWNTEAFF. Filled out from reference TRBV5-1 and TRBJ1-1, the complete variable domain reads KAGVTQTPRYLIKTRGQQVTLSCSPISGHRSVSWYQQTPGQGLQFLFEYFSETQRNKGNFPGRFSGRQFSNSRSEMNVSTLELGDSALYLCASSLGGGGWNTEAFFGQGTRLTVV.

By proportion, this clonotype is medium-sized. This chain joins TRBV9 and TRBJ1-3; weak D call: TRBD1 (6 bases). V lost 3 bases to trimming and J lost 6 bases, with 16 bases between them. CDR1 and CDR2 (germline): SGDLS, YYNGEE. This CDR3 comprises 15 residues. The CDR3 region has the DNA TGTGCCAGCAGCGCCGAGAACAGGGAAGCAAACACCATATATTTT. This encodes CASSAENREANTIYF.

This clonotype was recorded once. The genes are TRBV15 and TRBJ1-1; D gene unclear. CDR3 length: 15 residues. CDR1 and CDR2 from the germline V gene are LNHNV and YYDKDF (reference sequence). V dropped 6 bases and J dropped 5 bases, with 19 bases sitting between them. The chain's CDR3 is CATRALKPGMTEAFF. CDR3 DNA: TGTGCCACCAGGGCGTTGAAGCCTGGGATGACTGAAGCTTTCTTT.

This chain uses TRBV2 with TRBJ1-2; D ambiguous. V was cut by 2 bases and J by 8 bases, with 6 bases left in between. This CDR3 is built from 11 residues. CDR1 and CDR2 from the germline V gene are SNHLY and FYNNEI. The CDR3 region has the DNA TGTGCCAGCAGTGAACTCGAGGGCTACACCTTC. This sequence encodes CASSELEGYTF.

The chain combines TRBV5-1 with TRBJ2-7; 7 nucleotides match TRBD2. V trimming: 4 bases; J trimming: 2 bases; junction bases outside the gene matches: 12. The CDR3 length is 16 residues. Germline V gene lookup returns CDR1 SGHRS and CDR2 YFSETQ. Here the CDR3 reads CASSAGGNLDTYEQYF. CDR3 sequence (DNA): TGCGCCAGCAGCGCCGGGGGGAACTTGGACACCTACGAGCAGTACTTC.

The chain carries TRBV18 and TRBJ2-2; D ambiguous. This CDR3 is built from 15 residues. Trimming took off 2 bases at V and 2 bases at J, with 9 bases between the two ends. Germline CDR1 KGHSH, CDR2 LQKENI. CDR3 DNA sequence: TGTGCCAGCTCACCAACTGAGATAAACACCGGGGAGCTGTTTTTT. This sequence encodes CASSPTEINTGELFF.

This clonotype was recorded a few times. The rearrangement uses TRBV5-1 and TRBJ2-3; 7 bases fit TRBD2. V lost 2 bases, J lost 3 bases, and 9 bases stayed unmatched. The CDR3 consists of 16 residues. Germline values: CDR1 SGHRS, CDR2 YFSETQ. CDR3: CASSFMGGGWTDTQYF. The CDR3 DNA reads TGCGCCAGCAGCTTCATGGGCGGGGGATGGACAGATACGCAGTATTTT. Together with reference TRBV5-1 and TRBJ2-3, the CDR3 gives the full variable domain: KAGVTQTPRYLIKTRGQQVTLSCSPISGHRSVSWYQQTPGQGLQFLFEYFSETQRNKGNFPGRFSGRQFSNSRSEMNVSTLELGDSALYLCASSFMGGGWTDTQYFGPGTRLTVL.

This clonotype is a singleton in its sample. The junction and the germline gene differ at one end; a read error may be behind it. This chain connects TRBV4-2 to TRBJ2-1, with D possibly being TRBD1 (6 bases). CDR1 and CDR2 from the germline V gene are LGHNA and YNFKEQ. The length of the CDR3 is 14 residues. CDR3 protein: CASSQRDTYNERFF. The CDR3 DNA reads TGTGCCAGCAGCCAACGGGACACCTACAATGAGCGGTTCTTC.

The rearrangement joins TRBV6-2 or TRBV6-3 to TRBJ2-7, with 7 nucleotides matching TRBD1. There are 14 residues in the CDR3. The ends lost 2 bases at V and 3 bases at J; junction bases unmatched: 4. CDR1 and CDR2 (germline): MNHEY, SVGEGT. CDR3 nucleotides: TGTGCCAGCAGTTACGACAGGGTGAGCTACGAGCAGTACTTC. It codes for CASSYDRVSYEQYF.

The chain couples TRBV6-1 to TRBJ2-7; D not resolved. V dropped 4 bases and J dropped 3 bases, with 13 bases sitting between them. Germline assignment: CDR1 MNHNS and CDR2 SASEGT. The CDR3 spans 14 residues. CDR3 in DNA: TGTGCCAGCAGTGCCCGGACGGACCTCTACGAGCAGTACTTC. As protein: CASSARTDLYEQYF.